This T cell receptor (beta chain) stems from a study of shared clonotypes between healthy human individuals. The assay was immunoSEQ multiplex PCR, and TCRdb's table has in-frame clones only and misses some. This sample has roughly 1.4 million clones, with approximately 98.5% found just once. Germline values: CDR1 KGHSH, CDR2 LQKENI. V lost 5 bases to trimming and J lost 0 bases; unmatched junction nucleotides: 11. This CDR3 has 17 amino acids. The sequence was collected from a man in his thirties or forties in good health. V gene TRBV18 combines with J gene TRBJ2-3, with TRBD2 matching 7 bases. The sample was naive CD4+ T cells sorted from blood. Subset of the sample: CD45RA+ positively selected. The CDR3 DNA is TGTGCCAGCTCATTCAACCTAGCGGACCTTAGCACAGATACGCAGTATTTT. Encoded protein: CASSFNLADLSTDTQYF.